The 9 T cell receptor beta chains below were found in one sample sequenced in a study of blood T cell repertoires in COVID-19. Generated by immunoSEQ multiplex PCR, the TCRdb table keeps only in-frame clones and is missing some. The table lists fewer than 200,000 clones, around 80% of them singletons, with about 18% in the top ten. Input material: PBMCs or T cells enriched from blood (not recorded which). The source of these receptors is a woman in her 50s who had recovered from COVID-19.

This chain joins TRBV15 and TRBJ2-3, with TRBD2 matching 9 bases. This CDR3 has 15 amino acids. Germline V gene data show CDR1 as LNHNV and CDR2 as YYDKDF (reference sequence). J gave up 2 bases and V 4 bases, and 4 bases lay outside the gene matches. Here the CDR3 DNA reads TGTGCCACCAGCATAACTAGCGGGCCCACAGATACGCAGTATTTT. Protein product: CATSITSGPTDTQYF.

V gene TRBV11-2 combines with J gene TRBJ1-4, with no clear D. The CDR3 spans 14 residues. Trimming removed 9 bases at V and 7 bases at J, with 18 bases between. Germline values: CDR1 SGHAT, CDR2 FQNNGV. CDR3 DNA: TGTGCCAGGCCCCCCAAATCACCCGGTGAAAAACTGTTTTTT. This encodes CARPPKSPGEKLFF.

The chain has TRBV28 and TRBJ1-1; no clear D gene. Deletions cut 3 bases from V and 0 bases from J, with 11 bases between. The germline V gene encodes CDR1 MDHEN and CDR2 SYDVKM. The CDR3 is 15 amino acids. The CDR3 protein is CASSFAGNMNTEAFF. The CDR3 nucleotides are TGTGCCAGCAGTTTTGCCGGGAACATGAACACTGAAGCTTTCTTT.

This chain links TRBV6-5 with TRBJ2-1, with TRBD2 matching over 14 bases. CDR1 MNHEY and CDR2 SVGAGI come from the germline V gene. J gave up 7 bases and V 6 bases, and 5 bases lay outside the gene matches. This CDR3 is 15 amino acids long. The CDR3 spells CASSARTSGRNEQFF. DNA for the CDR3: TGTGCCAGCAGCGCAAGGACTAGCGGGAGGAATGAGCAGTTCTTC.

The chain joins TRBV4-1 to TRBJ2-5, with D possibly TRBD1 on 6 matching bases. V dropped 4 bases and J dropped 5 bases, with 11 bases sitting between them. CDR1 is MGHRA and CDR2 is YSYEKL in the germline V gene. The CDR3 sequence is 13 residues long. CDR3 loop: CASSPAGVETQYF. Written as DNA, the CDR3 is TGCGCCAGCAGCCCAGCAGGGGTTGAGACCCAGTACTTC.

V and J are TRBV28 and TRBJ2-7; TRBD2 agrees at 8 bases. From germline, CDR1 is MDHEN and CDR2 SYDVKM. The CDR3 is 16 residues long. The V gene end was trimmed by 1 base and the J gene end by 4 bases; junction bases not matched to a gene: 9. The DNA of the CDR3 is TGTGCCAGCAGTTTATCGGGAGGGAGTCAACGGTACGAGCAGTACTTC. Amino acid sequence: CASSLSGGSQRYEQYF.

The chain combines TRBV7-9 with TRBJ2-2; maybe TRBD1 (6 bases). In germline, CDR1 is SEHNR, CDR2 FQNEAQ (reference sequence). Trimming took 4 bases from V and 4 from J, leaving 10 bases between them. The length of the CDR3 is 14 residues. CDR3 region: CASSSQGRTGELFF. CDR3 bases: TGTGCCAGCAGCTCGCAGGGGCGCACCGGGGAGCTGTTTTTT.

The CDR3 DNA follows: TGCGCCAGCACCCCGGAGGGGCTTGGCTATGGCTACACCTTC. This codes for CASTPEGLGYGYTF. J is TRBJ1-2 and V is TRBV5-1, with a tentative D call TRBD1 (5 bases). Germline lookup yields CDR1 SGHRS and CDR2 YFSETQ. CDR3 length: 14 amino acids. Between the trimmed V and J ends, which lost 6 bases and 4 bases, there was a span of 16 bases.

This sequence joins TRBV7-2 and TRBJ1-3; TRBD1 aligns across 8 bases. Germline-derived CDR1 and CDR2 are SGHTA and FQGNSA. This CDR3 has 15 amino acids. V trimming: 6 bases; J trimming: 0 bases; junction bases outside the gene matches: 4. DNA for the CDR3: TGTGCCAGCAGTAAACAGGGGGTCTCTGGAAACACCATATATTTT. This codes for CASSKQGVSGNTIYF.